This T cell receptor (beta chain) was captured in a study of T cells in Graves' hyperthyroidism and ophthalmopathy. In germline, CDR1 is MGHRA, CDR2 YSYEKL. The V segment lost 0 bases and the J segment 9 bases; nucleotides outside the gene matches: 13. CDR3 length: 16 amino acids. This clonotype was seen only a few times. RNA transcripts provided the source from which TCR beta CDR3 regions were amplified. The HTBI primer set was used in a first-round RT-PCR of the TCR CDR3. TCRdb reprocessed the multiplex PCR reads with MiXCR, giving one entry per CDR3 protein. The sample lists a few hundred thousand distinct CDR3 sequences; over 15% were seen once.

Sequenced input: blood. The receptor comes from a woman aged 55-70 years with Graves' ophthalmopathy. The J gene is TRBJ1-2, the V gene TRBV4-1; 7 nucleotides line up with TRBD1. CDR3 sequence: CASSQDPQPGQARYTF. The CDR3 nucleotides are TGCGCCAGCAGCCAAGACCCTCAACCCGGACAGGCCCGCTACACCTTC.